This T cell receptor beta chain derives from a study of CD8 T cells in ankylosing spondylitis. Findings of the study overall: Characteristic, it appeared, of ankylosing spondylitis blood was a TCR beta motif of about eight highly homologous variants. Disease-associated clones were CD8+ and fairly uncommon in peripheral blood. In synovial fluid and blood from reactive arthritis, some motif variants were previously reported.

CDR3 length equals 13 residues. CDR1 DFQATT and CDR2 SNEGSKA come from the germline V gene (reference sequence). The V and J ends lost 6 bases and 4 bases respectively, with 12 bases between them. As the method for making TCR beta libraries, quantitative 5'-RACE with molecular barcodes was used. TCRdb re-called the 5' RACE reads through MiXCR, storing one row per CDR3 protein. The sample contains some 250,000 distinct CDR3 sequences, 24% of which appear only once. Concerning this clonotype itself: Its antigen is undetermined.

The clonotype originates from a male donor with ankylosing spondylitis or in good health (not recorded which). The specimen was blood, either unsorted or a sorted T cell fraction (not recorded which). This rearrangement joins TRBV20-1 to TRBJ2-2; D unresolved. The CDR3: CSAYQVGTGELFF. The CDR3 bases are TGCAGTGCCTACCAAGTCGGCACCGGGGAGCTGTTTTTT.